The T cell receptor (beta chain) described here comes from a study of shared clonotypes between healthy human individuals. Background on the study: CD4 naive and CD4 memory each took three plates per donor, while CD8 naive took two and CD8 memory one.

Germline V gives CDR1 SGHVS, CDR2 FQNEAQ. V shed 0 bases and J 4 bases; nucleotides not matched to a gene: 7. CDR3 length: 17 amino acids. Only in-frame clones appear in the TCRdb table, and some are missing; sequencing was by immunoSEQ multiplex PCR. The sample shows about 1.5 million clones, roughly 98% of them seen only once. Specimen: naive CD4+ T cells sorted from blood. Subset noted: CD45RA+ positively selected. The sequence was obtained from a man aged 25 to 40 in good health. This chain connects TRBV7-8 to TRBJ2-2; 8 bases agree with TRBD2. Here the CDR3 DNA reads TGTGCCAGCAGCTTAGCGTTGAGCGGGAGCTTCACCGGGGAGCTGTTTTTT. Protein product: CASSLALSGSFTGELFF.